This T cell receptor beta chain was sequenced during a study of blood T cell repertoires in COVID-19. The CDR3 is 13 amino acids. Trimming cost V 2 bases and J 6 bases, with 12 bases left between them. Looked up from germline, CDR1 is SGHDT and CDR2 is YYEEEE. In the authors' workflow: The authors estimated nucleated cell counts from reference gene primer amplification. The data were produced by immunoSEQ multiplex PCR, yet TCRdb's version contains in-frame clones alone and is incomplete. The V and J calls and the clone size are those of that table, but D and trimming were determined from the DNA. Among about 100,000 clones listed, almost 80% were seen once.

The V gene is TRBV5-6, the J gene TRBJ2-7; perhaps TRBD1 as D (6 bases). This receptor was taken from a woman in her 70s with acute or convalescent COVID-19. The sample was peripheral blood. This CDR3 reads CASSLTGFTEQYV. CDR3 DNA sequence: TGTGCCAGCAGCTTAACAGGGTTTACCGAGCAGTACGTC.